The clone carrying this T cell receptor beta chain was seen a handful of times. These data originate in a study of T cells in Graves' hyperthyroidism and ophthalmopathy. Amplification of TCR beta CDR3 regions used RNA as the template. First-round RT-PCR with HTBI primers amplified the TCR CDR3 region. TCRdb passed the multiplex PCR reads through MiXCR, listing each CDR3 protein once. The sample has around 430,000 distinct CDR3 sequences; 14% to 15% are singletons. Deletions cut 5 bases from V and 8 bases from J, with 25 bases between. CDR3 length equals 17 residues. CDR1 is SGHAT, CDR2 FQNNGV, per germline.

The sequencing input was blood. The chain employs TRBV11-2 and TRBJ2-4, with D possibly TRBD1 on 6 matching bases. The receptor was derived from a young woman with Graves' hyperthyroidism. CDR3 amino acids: CASSNLPARGVSDIQYF. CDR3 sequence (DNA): TGTGCCAGCAGCAACCTCCCAGCCAGGGGCGTTTCTGACATTCAGTACTTC.